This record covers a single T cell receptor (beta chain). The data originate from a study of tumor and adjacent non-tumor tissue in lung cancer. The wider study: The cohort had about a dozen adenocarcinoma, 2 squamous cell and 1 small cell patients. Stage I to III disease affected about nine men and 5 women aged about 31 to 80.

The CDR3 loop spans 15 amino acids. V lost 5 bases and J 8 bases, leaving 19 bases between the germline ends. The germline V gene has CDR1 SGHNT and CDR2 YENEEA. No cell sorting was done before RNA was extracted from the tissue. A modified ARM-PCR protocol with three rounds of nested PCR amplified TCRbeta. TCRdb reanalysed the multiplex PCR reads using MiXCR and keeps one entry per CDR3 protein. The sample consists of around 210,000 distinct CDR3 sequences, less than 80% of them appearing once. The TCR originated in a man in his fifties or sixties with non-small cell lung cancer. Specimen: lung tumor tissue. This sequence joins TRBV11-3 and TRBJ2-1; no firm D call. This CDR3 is CASSPNWQALYEQFF. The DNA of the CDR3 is TGTGCCAGCAGCCCTAATTGGCAGGCGCTCTATGAGCAGTTCTTC.